This entry lists 21 T cell receptor beta chains sequenced from one sample in a study of identical twins. TCRdb passed the 5' RACE reads through MiXCR, listing each CDR3 protein once. The profile shows roughly 770,000 distinct CDR3 sequences, 15% to 20% of them singletons. The same sample was also used in a study of T cells expressing NK-cell markers.

Sequencing was done on a sample of PBMCs. All receptors derive from a woman aged 18-29 years in good health.

This clonotype has just a few counts. The chain combines TRBV5-6 with TRBJ2-1, with D unresolved. V gave up 0 bases and J gave up 12 bases, with 16 bases separating them. Germline V lookup: CDR1 SGHDT, CDR2 YYEEEE. This CDR3 is 14 amino acids long. The CDR3 here is CASSLVSSEVRQFF. The DNA of the CDR3 is TGTGCCAGCAGCTTGGTTTCAAGCGAAGTTAGGCAGTTCTTC.

V usage is TRBV3-1 and J usage is TRBJ2-1; TRBD2 matches 9 bases. J was trimmed by 6 bases and V by 6 bases; bases with no gene match: 6. CDR1 and CDR2 from the germline V gene are LGHDT and YNNKEL (reference sequence). CDR3 length equals 14 residues. Here the CDR3 reads CASREAGGINEQFF. The CDR3 DNA is TGTGCCAGCAGGGAAGCGGGAGGTATCAATGAGCAGTTCTTC.

This clonotype was seen just once. At one of its ends the junction is not consistent with the germline gene, which may arise from a read error. The chain has TRBV3-1 and TRBJ2-3; no definite D call. This CDR3 region has 15 residues. Looked up from germline, CDR1 is LGHDT and CDR2 is YNNKEL (reference sequence). CDR3 coding DNA: TGTGCCAGCAGTCAAGGGTTTCCTAGCACAGATACGCAGTATTTT. It is translated as CASSQGFPSTDTQYF.

V gene TRBV3-1 combines with J gene TRBJ2-5; D is perhaps TRBD1 or TRBD2 (5 bases each). Germline V gene lookup returns CDR1 LGHDT and CDR2 YNNKEL (reference sequence). The ends were cut back, 4 bases at V and 4 bases at J, with 13 bases in the middle. The CDR3 spans 14 residues. The CDR3 DNA reads as TGTGCCAGCAGCCGAAGTACAGGAGGAGAGACCCAGTACTTC. Translation gives CASSRSTGGETQYF.

This sequence joins TRBV7-2 and TRBJ2-1, with unresolved D. V was pared by 6 bases and J by 0 bases, with 9 bases between. Germline V lookup: CDR1 SGHTA, CDR2 FQGNSA. The CDR3 extends over 14 amino acids. The CDR3: CASRLQSSYNEQFF. The CDR3 bases are TGTGCCAGCAGGTTACAGAGCTCCTACAATGAGCAGTTCTTC.

This clonotype was picked up many times. The chain recombines TRBV20-1 with TRBJ2-5, with a tentative D call TRBD2 (6 bases). V was pared by 3 bases and J by 5 bases, with 16 bases between. CDR1 and CDR2 from the germline V gene are DFQATT and SNEGSKA (reference sequence). CDR3 length: 14 amino acids. CDR3 sequence (DNA): TGCAGTGCTAGGTCCGGGGGAAAATCGGAGACCCAGTACTTC. This translates into CSARSGGKSETQYF.

The chain has TRBV2 and TRBJ2-2; 10 bases align to TRBD2. This CDR3 spans 16 amino acids. V was pared by 4 bases and J by 0 bases, with 2 bases of the junction left unmatched. The germline V gene encodes CDR1 SNHLY and CDR2 FYNNEI. CDR3 nucleotide sequence: TGTGCCAGCAGTGGTAGCGGGAGGTCGAACACCGGGGAGCTGTTTTTT. Residues: CASSGSGRSNTGELFF.

In this sample, this clonotype turned up a few times. The rearrangement links TRBV7-6 to TRBJ2-5, with a possible D match to TRBD1 (6 bases). CDR1 SGHVS and CDR2 FNYEAQ come from the germline V gene. This CDR3 is 12 amino acids long. Trimming removed 4 bases at V and 7 bases at J, with 10 bases between. The CDR3, as DNA: TGTGCCAGCAGCTCCCAACAGGGGACCCAGTACTTC. Translated, it gives CASSSQQGTQYF.

In its sample, this clonotype was seen a few times. The CDR3 region has the DNA TGCAGTGCTAGAGGACTAGCGGGGGGCCCGGTCAATGAGCAGTTCTTC. This translates into CSARGLAGGPVNEQFF. This chain connects TRBV20-1 to TRBJ2-1, with 13 nucleotides matching TRBD2. The CDR3 extends over 16 amino acids. Germline assignment: CDR1 DFQATT and CDR2 SNEGSKA (reference sequence). Unmatched junction bases numbered 6, after V lost 1 base and J lost 6 bases.

The chain combines TRBV5-1 with TRBJ1-1; D is perhaps TRBD1 (6 bases). The CDR3 is made up of 14 amino acids. V shed 2 bases and J shed 6 bases, with 14 bases lying between them. Germline V gene data show CDR1 as SGHRS and CDR2 as YFSETQ. The CDR3 nucleotides are TGCGCCAGCAGCTTCAAGCAGGGGTGGGCTGAAGCTTTCTTT. It encodes CASSFKQGWAEAFF. Filled out from reference TRBV5-1 and TRBJ1-1, the complete variable domain reads KAGVTQTPRYLIKTRGQQVTLSCSPISGHRSVSWYQQTPGQGLQFLFEYFSETQRNKGNFPGRFSGRQFSNSRSEMNVSTLELGDSALYLCASSFKQGWAEAFFGQGTRLTVV.

The chain couples TRBV7-9 to TRBJ2-7; unclear D gene. Germline-derived CDR1 and CDR2 are SEHNR and FQNEAQ (reference sequence). V gave up 2 bases and J gave up 9 bases, with 11 bases separating them. The length of the CDR3 is 12 residues. The CDR3 nucleotides read TGTGCCAGCAGCTTATACGCGCTGGGGCAGTACTTC. It encodes CASSLYALGQYF.

The V gene is TRBV20-1, the J gene TRBJ2-3; D is possibly TRBD1 or TRBD2 (5 bases each). This CDR3 comprises 14 residues. Trimming cost V 3 bases and J 0 bases, with 10 bases left between them. CDR1 is DFQATT and CDR2 is SNEGSKA in the germline V gene (reference sequence). The DNA for the CDR3 is TGCAGTGCTAGTCGAGGGGATAGCACAGATACGCAGTATTTT. It encodes CSASRGDSTDTQYF.

Turning to this clonotype: A much larger clone differs from this one at a single base, so this may be a read error. CDR3 in amino acids: CASSVEGVNTEAFF. The CDR3 DNA sequence: TGTGCCAGCAGCGTAGAGGGGGTGAACACTGAAGCTTTCTTT. This chain links TRBV9 with TRBJ1-1, with a possible D match to TRBD1 (6 bases). CDR3 size: 14 residues. Germline V gene lookup returns CDR1 SGDLS and CDR2 YYNGEE. V dropped 0 bases and J dropped 0 bases, with 6 bases sitting between them.

This clonotype was counted ten times or more. This sequence joins TRBV12-3 or TRBV12-4 and TRBJ2-5, with TRBD2 as a possible D gene (7 bases). V dropped 3 bases and J dropped 4 bases, with 12 bases sitting between them. The CDR3 is 14 amino acids. The CDR3 DNA reads as TGTGCCAGCAGTTTCCAGGGGAGGGGAGAGACCCAGTACTTC. Translation: CASSFQGRGETQYF.

This chain uses TRBV10-3 with TRBJ2-3; TRBD2 matches 7 bases. Germline V CDR1 and CDR2: ENHRY, SYGVKD. CDR3 length: 13 residues. V dropped 5 bases and J dropped 5; count of bases not matched to a gene: 4. The CDR3 region is CAISIAGEDTQYF. CDR3 coding DNA: TGTGCCATCAGTATAGCGGGTGAAGATACGCAGTATTTT.

This chain links TRBV20-1 with TRBJ2-6, with no clear D. Germline V CDR1 and CDR2: DFQATT, SNEGSKA (reference sequence). The CDR3 length is 13 residues. Deletions cut 4 bases from V and 0 bases from J, with 4 bases between. CDR3: CSAKNSGANVLTF. As DNA, the CDR3 is TGCAGTGCTAAAAACTCTGGGGCCAACGTCCTGACTTTC.

The chain uses TRBV4-3 and TRBJ2-1; D is undetermined. The CDR3 contains 17 residues. Germline CDR1 and CDR2: LGHNA and YSLEER. Trimming left V 0 bases short and J 6 bases short, with 18 bases between. Here the CDR3 DNA reads TGCGCCAGCAGCCAAGATCTCTCCCGTTGGCCACTCAATGAGCAGTTCTTC. As protein: CASSQDLSRWPLNEQFF.

This clonotype occurred many times. The V call is TRBV20-1, the J call TRBJ2-4, with D perhaps given as TRBD1 or TRBD2 (5 bases each). The CDR3 consists of 13 residues. Trimming shortened V by 5 bases and J by 9 bases, and 17 bases separated the two germline ends. Germline-derived CDR1 and CDR2 are DFQATT and SNEGSKA (reference sequence). The CDR3 sequence: CSAQLGESGIQYF. CDR3 in DNA: TGCAGTGCTCAGTTGGGGGAGTCAGGCATTCAGTACTTC.

This sequence joins TRBV12-3 or TRBV12-4 and TRBJ2-3, with D perhaps TRBD2 (6 bases). V lost 2 bases, J lost 2 bases, and 23 bases lay in between. This CDR3 spans 19 amino acids. In DNA form, the CDR3 reads TGTGCCAGCAGTTTACAACCCTGGGGGTCGCGGGGCCTCACAGATACGCAGTATTTT. Protein product: CASSLQPWGSRGLTDTQYF.

The sample holds a few counts of this clonotype. The chain uses TRBV20-1 and TRBJ2-3; D may be TRBD2 (7 bases). CDR1 is DFQATT, CDR2 SNEGSKA, per germline (reference sequence). Trimming shortened V by 3 bases and J by 0 bases, and 10 bases separated the two germline ends. The CDR3 runs to 14 residues. For the CDR3, the DNA is TGCAGTGCTAGTCCGGGGGGCAGCACAGATACGCAGTATTTT. It is translated as CSASPGGSTDTQYF.

The chain combines TRBV5-1 with TRBJ2-5; D remains ambiguous. CDR1 is SGHRS and CDR2 is YFSETQ in the germline V gene. V was clipped by 1 base and J by 1 base, with 8 bases between them. The CDR3 runs to 14 residues. Here the CDR3 DNA reads TGCGCCAGCAGCTTGCAGAGTAGCCAAGAGACCCAGTACTTC. Translated, it gives CASSLQSSQETQYF.